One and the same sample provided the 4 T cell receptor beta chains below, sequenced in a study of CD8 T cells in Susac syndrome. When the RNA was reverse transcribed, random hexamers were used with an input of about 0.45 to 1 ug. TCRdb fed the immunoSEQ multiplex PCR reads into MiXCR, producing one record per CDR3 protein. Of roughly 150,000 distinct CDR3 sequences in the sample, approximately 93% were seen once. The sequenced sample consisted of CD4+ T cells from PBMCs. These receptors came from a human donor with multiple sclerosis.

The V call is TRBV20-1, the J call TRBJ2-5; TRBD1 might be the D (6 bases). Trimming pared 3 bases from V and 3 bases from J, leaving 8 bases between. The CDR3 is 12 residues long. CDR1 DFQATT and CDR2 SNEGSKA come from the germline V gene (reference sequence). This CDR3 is CSASTGKETQYF. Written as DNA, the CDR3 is TGCAGTGCTAGCACAGGGAAAGAGACCCAGTACTTC.

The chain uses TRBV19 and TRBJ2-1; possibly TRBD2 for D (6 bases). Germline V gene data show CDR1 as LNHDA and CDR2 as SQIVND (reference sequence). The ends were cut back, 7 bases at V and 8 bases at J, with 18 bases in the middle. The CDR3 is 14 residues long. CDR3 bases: TGTGCCAGTAAACCCTTCCCGGGAGTCGATGAGCAGTTCTTC. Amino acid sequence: CASKPFPGVDEQFF.

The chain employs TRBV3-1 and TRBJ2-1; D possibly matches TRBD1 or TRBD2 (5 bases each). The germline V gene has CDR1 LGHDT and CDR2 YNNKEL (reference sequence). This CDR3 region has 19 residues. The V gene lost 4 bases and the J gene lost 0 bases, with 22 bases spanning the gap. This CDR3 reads CASSRQGRSGLPSYNEQFF. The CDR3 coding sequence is TGTGCCAGCAGCCGACAAGGGCGGTCGGGGCTACCCTCCTACAATGAGCAGTTCTTC.

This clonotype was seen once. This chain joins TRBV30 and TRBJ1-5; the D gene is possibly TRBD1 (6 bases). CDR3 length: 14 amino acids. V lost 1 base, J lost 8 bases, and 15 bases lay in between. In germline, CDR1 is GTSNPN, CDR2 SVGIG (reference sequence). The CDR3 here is CAWSAGGAPKPQHF. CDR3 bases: TGTGCCTGGAGTGCCGGGGGGGCGCCGAAGCCCCAGCATTTT.